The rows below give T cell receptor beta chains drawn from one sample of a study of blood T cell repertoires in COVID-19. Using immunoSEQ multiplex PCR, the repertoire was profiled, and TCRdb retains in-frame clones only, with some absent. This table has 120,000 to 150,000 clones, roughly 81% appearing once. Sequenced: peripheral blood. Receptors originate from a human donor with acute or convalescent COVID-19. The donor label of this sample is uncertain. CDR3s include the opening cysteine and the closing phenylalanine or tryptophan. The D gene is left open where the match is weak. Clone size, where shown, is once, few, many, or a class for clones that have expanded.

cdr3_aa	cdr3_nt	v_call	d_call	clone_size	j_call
CASPRTNTGELFF	TGTGCCAGCCCCAGGACGAACACCGGGGAGCTGTTTTTT	TRBV6-5	.	.	TRBJ2-2
CASSPFQGQGRTEAFF	TGTGCCAGCAGCCCTTTTCAGGGACAGGGCAGGACTGAAGCTTTCTTT	TRBV7-6	TRBD1	.	TRBJ1-1
CASSSQPGLAASYNEQFF	TGTGCCAGCAGCTCGCAGCCGGGACTAGCTGCCTCCTACAATGAGCAGTTCTTC	TRBV7-3	TRBD2	once	TRBJ2-1
CASTRGAGYTF	TGTGCCAGTACTCGGGGGGCTGGCTACACCTTC	TRBV19	.	.	TRBJ1-2
CSVEDWGRGTDTQYF	TGCAGCGTTGAAGATTGGGGCAGGGGAACAGATACGCAGTATTTT	TRBV29-1	.	.	TRBJ2-3
CASSKTGGRRYEQYF	TGTGCCAGCAGCAAAACAGGGGGCCGCCGCTACGAGCAGTACTTC	TRBV13	TRBD1	.	TRBJ2-7
CASSLEGQGATEAFF	TGTGCCAGCAGCTTAGAGGGACAGGGGGCGACTGAAGCTTTCTTT	TRBV5-4	TRBD1	.	TRBJ1-1
CASSQEINRGEYEQYF	TGCGCCAGCAGCCAAGAGATAAACAGGGGAGAATACGAGCAGTACTTC	TRBV4-3	TRBD1	.	TRBJ2-7
CSATPSSGGGTQYF	TGCAGCGCTACACCCAGTAGCGGGGGTGGGACCCAGTACTTC	TRBV29-1	TRBD2	.	TRBJ2-5
CASSSAGTGVYEQYF	TGTGCCAGCAGCTCAGCCGGGACAGGGGTCTACGAGCAGTACTTC	TRBV7-2	TRBD1	.	TRBJ2-7